This T cell receptor beta chain appears in the sequencing data of a study of cytomegalovirus exposure and HLA in healthy donors. Researchers ran the PCR with 60 Vbeta and 13 Jbeta primers. Sequencing used immunoSEQ multiplex PCR; TCRdb keeps in-frame clones, though not all of them. The sample carries 110,000 to 150,000 clones, roughly 71% recorded once. About this clone itself: Its antigen is not identified.

Study-wide results and caveats: Productive rates of about 90% or about 30% were seen for most TCR beta V segments in an earlier analysis. The Asian-associated ancestry cluster reportedly had fewer N-insertions than the approximately 650-donor mean in a later analysis. Rare sequences made up most TCRs, while some public TCRs were found in many donors. Within a later analysis, the majority of CMV-associated TCR beta chains appeared HLA-restricted.

The CDR3 extends over 13 amino acids. Germline CDR1 reads KGHSH; CDR2 reads LQKENI. V shed 6 bases and J 5 bases; nucleotides not matched to a gene: 6. The clonotype originates from a young man in good health and CMV-seronegative. V gene TRBV18 combines with J gene TRBJ2-5, with 7 bases matching TRBD1. Material for sequencing was PBMCs. This CDR3 reads CASSTTGSETQYF. The CDR3 coding sequence is TGTGCCAGCTCGACGACAGGGTCGGAGACCCAGTACTTC.